Described below is a single TCR beta chain sequence and its context. The sample comes from a study of T cells in Graves' hyperthyroidism and ophthalmopathy. What was amplified from RNA transcripts were TCR beta CDR3 regions. The HTBI primer set drove a first-round RT-PCR of the TCR CDR3. Using its own MiXCR run on the multiplex PCR reads, TCRdb lists one record per CDR3 protein. In the table there are tens of thousands of distinct CDR3 sequences, 52% of which are singletons. This CDR3 is built from 15 residues. J gave up 1 base and V 7 bases, and 9 bases lay outside the gene matches. Germline CDR1 is SGHTA and CDR2 is FQGNSA.

Sequencing used blood. This clonotype was obtained from a woman in her forties with Graves' ophthalmopathy. V gene TRBV7-2 combines with J gene TRBJ2-5, with 7 bases fitting TRBD2. CDR3 region: CASTARAGSQETQYF. The CDR3 nucleotides read TGTGCCAGCACCGCAAGAGCGGGAAGCCAAGAGACCCAGTACTTC. The whole variable domain, remainder taken from reference TRBV7-2 and TRBJ2-5, is GAGVSQSPSNKVTEKGKDVELRCDPISGHTALYWYRQSLGQGLEFLIYFQGNSAPDKSGLPSDRFSAERTGGSVSTLTIQRTQQEDSAVYLCASTARAGSQETQYFGPGTRLLVL.